This record covers a single T cell receptor (beta chain). Its matching antigen is unknown. This sample was included in a study of response to subunit inactivated influenza vaccine. Study observations and caveats: After each seasonal influenza vaccination, few new T cells are recruited, the authors suggested.

Deletions cut 2 bases from V and 12 bases from J, with 17 bases between. CDR3 length: 13 amino acids. CDR1 and CDR2 from the germline V gene are DFQATT and SNEGSKA (reference sequence). TCRdb reanalysed the RT-PCR reads using MiXCR and keeps one entry per CDR3 protein. The sample consists of 530,000 or so distinct CDR3 sequences, 25% of them appearing once. V usage is TRBV20-1 and J usage is TRBJ1-5; D gene uncertain. Sequencing used CD4+ T cells sorted from PBMCs, obtained approximately 5 days after vaccination. The clonotype comes from a man aged 45-65 years who received an inactivated influenza vaccine. As DNA, the CDR3 is TGCAGTGCTAGACCCCCGATCCTGACGCTCCAGCATTTT. This gives the protein CSARPPILTLQHF.